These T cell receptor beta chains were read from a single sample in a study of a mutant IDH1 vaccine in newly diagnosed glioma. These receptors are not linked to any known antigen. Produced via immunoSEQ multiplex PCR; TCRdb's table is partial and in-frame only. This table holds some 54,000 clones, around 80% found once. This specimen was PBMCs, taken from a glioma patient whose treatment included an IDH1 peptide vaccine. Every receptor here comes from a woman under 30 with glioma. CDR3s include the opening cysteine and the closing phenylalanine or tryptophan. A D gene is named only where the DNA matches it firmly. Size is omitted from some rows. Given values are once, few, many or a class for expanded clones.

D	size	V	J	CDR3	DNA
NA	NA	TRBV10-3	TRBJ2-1	CAISESNVGLYNEQFF	TGTGCCATCAGTGAGTCGAATGTCGGCCTCTACAATGAGCAGTTCTTC
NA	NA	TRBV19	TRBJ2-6	CASSIRDSFSLPGANVLTF	TGTGCCAGTAGTATCCGAGACAGCTTTTCCCTTCCTGGGGCCAACGTCCTGACTTTC
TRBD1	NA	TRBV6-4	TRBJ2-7	CASSDSGQFSYEQYF	TGTGCCAGCAGTGACTCGGGACAGTTCTCCTACGAGCAGTACTTC
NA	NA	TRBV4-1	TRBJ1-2	CASSQDWAGRYTF	TGCGCCAGCAGCCAAGATTGGGCAGGGAGGTACACCTTC
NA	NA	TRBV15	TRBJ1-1	CATSRGDTEAFF	TGTGCCACCAGCAGAGGAGACACTGAAGCTTTCTTT
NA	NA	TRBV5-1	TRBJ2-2	CASTPVAANTGELFF	TGCGCCAGCACCCCTGTAGCAGCGAACACCGGGGAGCTGTTTTTT
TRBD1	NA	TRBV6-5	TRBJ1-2	CASTSGTGNYGYTF	TGTGCCAGCACGAGCGGGACAGGGAACTATGGCTACACCTTC
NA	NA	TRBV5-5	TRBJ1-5	CASSLGALAVEPQHF	TGTGCCAGCAGCTTGGGAGCCCTGGCCGTAGAGCCCCAGCATTTT
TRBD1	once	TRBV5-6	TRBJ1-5	CASSPGQGEAQPQHF	TGTGCCAGCAGCCCGGGACAGGGGGAGGCTCAGCCCCAGCATTTT
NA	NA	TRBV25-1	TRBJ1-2	CASSASFYGYTF	TGTGCCAGCAGTGCCTCCTTCTATGGCTACACCTTC
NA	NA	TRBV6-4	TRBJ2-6	CASSDDPLSGANVLTF	TGTGCCAGCAGTGACGATCCGCTCTCTGGGGCCAACGTCCTGACTTTC
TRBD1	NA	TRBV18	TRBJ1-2	CASSLSRGLDYGYTF	TGTGCCAGCTCACTCTCCAGGGGGCTAGACTATGGCTACACCTTC
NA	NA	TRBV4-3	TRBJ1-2	CASSQDVSGARGYTF	TGCGCCAGCAGCCAAGATGTTTCGGGGGCGCGTGGCTACACCTTC
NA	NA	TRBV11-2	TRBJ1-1	CASTLFGGEPFF	TGTGCCAGCACGTTATTTGGGGGGGAGCCTTTCTTT
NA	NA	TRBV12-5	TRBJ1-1	CASWGQGKSEAFF	TGTGCTAGTTGGGGGCAGGGAAAATCTGAAGCTTTCTTT
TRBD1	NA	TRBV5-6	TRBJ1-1	CASSFPAGGTEAFF	TGTGCCAGCAGCTTCCCTGCAGGGGGCACTGAAGCTTTCTTT
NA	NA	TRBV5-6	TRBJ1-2	CASSLGGGNYGYTF	TGTGCCAGCAGCTTGGGTGGGGGTAACTATGGCTACACCTTC
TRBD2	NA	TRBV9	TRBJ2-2	CASSGREVAGELFF	TGTGCCAGCAGCGGGCGGGAGGTGGCCGGGGAGCTGTTTTTT
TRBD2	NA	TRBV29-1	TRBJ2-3	CSAPFSGAPFTDTQYF	TGCAGCGCACCATTTAGCGGGGCCCCATTCACAGATACGCAGTATTTT
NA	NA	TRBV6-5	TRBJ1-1	CASRSGGFMNTEAFF	TGTGCCAGCAGGAGTGGGGGATTTATGAACACTGAAGCTTTCTTT
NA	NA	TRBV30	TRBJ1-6	CAWGRRGGSYNSPLHF	TGTGCCTGGGGACGCCGGGGAGGTTCCTATAATTCACCCCTCCACTTT
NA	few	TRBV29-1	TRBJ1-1	CSVERQLNTEAFF	TGCAGCGTTGAGCGGCAGTTAAACACTGAAGCTTTCTTT
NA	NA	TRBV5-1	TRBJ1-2	CASSLERAYGYTF	TGCGCCAGCAGCTTGGAGCGGGCCTATGGCTACACCTTC
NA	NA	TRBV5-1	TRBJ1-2	CASSLGTGGYTF	TGCGCCAGCAGCTTGGGAACGGGAGGCTACACCTTC
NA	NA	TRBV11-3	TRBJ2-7	CASSSLLARASYEQYF	TGTGCCAGCAGCTCTTTACTAGCCCGAGCCTCCTACGAGCAGTACTTC
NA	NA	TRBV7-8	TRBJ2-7	CASKDSVGIYEQYF	TGTGCCAGCAAGGACAGCGTTGGCATTTACGAGCAGTACTTC
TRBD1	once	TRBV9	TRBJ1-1	CASRNLQGPGNTEAFF	TGTGCCAGTAGGAATTTACAGGGGCCGGGGAACACTGAAGCTTTCTTT
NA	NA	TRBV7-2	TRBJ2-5	CASTDRIDYQETQYF	TGTGCCAGCACCGACAGGATAGACTACCAAGAGACCCAGTACTTC
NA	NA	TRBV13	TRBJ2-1	CASSLAGPNNEQFF	TGTGCCAGCAGCTTAGCGGGCCCGAACAATGAGCAGTTCTTC
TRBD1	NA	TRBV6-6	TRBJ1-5	CASSLGGGNQPQHF	TGTGCCAGCAGTTTAGGGGGCGGCAATCAGCCCCAGCATTTT
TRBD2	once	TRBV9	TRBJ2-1	CASSFGTINEQFF	TGTGCCAGCAGCTTCGGGACTATCAATGAGCAGTTCTTC
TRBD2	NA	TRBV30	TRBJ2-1	CAWRVTSGENEQFF	TGTGCCTGGAGAGTTACTAGCGGGGAGAATGAGCAGTTCTTC
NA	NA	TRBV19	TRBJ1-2	CASSPQALSLWYGYTF	TGTGCCAGTAGCCCCCAGGCCTTGTCCTTATGGTATGGCTACACCTTC
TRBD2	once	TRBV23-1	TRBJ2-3	CASSQLAVADTQYF	TGCGCCAGCAGTCAACTAGCGGTGGCAGATACGCAGTATTTT
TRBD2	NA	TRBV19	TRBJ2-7	CASSSALANEQYF	TGTGCCAGTAGCTCGGCACTAGCGAACGAGCAGTACTTC
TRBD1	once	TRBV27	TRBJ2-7	CASSLSMTGKYEQYF	TGTGCCAGCAGTTTATCAATGACAGGGAAGTACGAGCAGTACTTC
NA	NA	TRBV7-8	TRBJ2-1	CASIKEGEQFF	TGTGCCAGCATCAAAGAGGGTGAGCAGTTCTTC
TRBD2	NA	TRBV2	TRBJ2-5	CASIWTSVKETQYF	TGTGCCAGCATTTGGACTAGCGTTAAAGAGACCCAGTACTTC
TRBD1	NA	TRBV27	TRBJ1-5	CASSLTGTSNQPQHF	TGTGCCAGCAGTTTGACAGGGACCAGCAATCAGCCCCAGCATTTT
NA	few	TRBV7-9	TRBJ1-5	CASSRDPNQPQHF	TGTGCCAGCAGCCGGGACCCAAATCAGCCCCAGCATTTT
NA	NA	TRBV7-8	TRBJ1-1	CASSPRGYSNTEAFF	TGTGCCAGCAGCCCCCGGGGCTACTCGAACACTGAAGCTTTCTTT
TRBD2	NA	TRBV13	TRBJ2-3	CASSAGGRGGTDTQYF	TGTGCCAGCAGCGCGGGAGGGCGGGGGGGCACAGATACGCAGTATTTT
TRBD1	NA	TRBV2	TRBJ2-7	CASSESPGTVTSYEQYF	TGTGCCAGCAGTGAGAGCCCCGGGACAGTTACCAGCTACGAGCAGTACTTC
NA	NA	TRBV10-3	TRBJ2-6	CAISWGAGGSGANVLTF	TGTGCCATCAGTTGGGGCGCCGGAGGCTCTGGGGCCAACGTCCTGACTTTC